This record concerns one T cell receptor beta chain sequence. The method was immunoSEQ multiplex PCR; TCRdb's version includes in-frame clones alone and lacks a portion of them. This sample has approximately 22,000 clones; roughly 91% occur once, and the top ten carry roughly 7.4%. The data derive from a study of T cell changes during pregnancy in multiple sclerosis. Germline CDR1 is SQVTM and CDR2 is ANQGSEA. The CDR3 totals 15 residues. After removal of 6 bases from V and 1 base from J, the junction contained 8 bases not matched to a gene. The receptor's source is a female donor with multiple sclerosis, enrolled in a pregnancy study. The chain carries TRBV29-1 and TRBJ2-2, with 7 bases that match TRBD1. The sequenced sample was CD8+ T cells from peripheral blood mononuclear cells, obtained in the third trimester of pregnancy. The DNA of the CDR3 is TGCAGCGTCTCCTCTAGACAGGGGAACACCGGGGAGCTGTTTTTT. Protein sequence: CSVSSRQGNTGELFF.